Each of the 3 T cell receptor beta chains below was sequenced from the same sample in a study of T cell changes during pregnancy in multiple sclerosis. Measured with immunoSEQ multiplex PCR; TCRdb has only the in-frame clones, and not every one. The data contain around 50,000 clones, roughly nine tenths of them singletons. Sample: CD8+ T cells from peripheral blood mononuclear cells, taken in the second trimester of pregnancy. These receptors were taken from a female donor with multiple sclerosis, enrolled in a pregnancy study.

The chain combines TRBV15 with TRBJ2-1; possible D gene TRBD2, 5 bases. CDR1 and CDR2 from the germline V gene are LNHNV and YYDKDF (reference sequence). There are 13 residues in the CDR3. The V and J ends lost 3 bases and 5 bases respectively, with 8 bases between them. CDR3 protein: CATSRDLHNEQFF. CDR3 in DNA: TGTGCCACCAGCAGGGACTTACACAATGAGCAGTTCTTC.

The V call is TRBV6-5, the J call TRBJ1-2, with a tentative D call TRBD1 (6 bases). V gave up 4 bases and J gave up 7 bases, with 19 bases separating them. The CDR3 length is 15 residues. Per germline, CDR1 MNHEY and CDR2 SVGAGI. This CDR3 is CASSSFTKGEGGYTF. In DNA form, the CDR3 reads TGTGCCAGCAGTTCCTTTACTAAGGGGGAGGGTGGCTACACCTTC.

This rearrangement joins TRBV10-3 to TRBJ2-7; D is unclear. V was pared by 8 bases and J by 6 bases, with 11 bases between. CDR1 and CDR2 from the germline V gene are ENHRY and SYGVKD. The CDR3 runs to 11 residues. The CDR3 nucleotides read TGTGCCATCGTCGCCGGGTCCGAGCAGTACTTC. Translation gives CAIVAGSEQYF.